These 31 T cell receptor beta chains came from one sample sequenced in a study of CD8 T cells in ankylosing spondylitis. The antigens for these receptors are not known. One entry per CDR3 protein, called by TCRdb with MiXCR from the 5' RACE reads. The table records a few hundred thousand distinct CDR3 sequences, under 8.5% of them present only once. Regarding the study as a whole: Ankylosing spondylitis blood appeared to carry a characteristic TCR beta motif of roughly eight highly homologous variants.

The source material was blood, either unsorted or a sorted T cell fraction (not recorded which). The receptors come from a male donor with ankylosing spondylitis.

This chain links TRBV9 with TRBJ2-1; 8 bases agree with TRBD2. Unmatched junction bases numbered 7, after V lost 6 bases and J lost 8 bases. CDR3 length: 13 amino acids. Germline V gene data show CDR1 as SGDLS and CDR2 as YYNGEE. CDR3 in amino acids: CASTSGSWDEQFF. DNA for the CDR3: TGTGCCAGCACCAGCGGGAGCTGGGATGAGCAGTTCTTC. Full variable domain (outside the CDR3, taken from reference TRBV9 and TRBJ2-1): DSGVTQTPKHLITATGQRVTLRCSPRSGDLSVYWYQQSLDQGLQFLIQYYNGEERAKGNILERFSAQQFPDLHSELNLSSLELGDSALYFCASTSGSWDEQFFGPGTRLTVL.

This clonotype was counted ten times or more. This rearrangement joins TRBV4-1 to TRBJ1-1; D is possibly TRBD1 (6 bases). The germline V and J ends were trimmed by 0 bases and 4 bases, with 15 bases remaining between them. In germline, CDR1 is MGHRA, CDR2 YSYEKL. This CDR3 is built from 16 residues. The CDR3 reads CASSQDPTGTGTEAFF. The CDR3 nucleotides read TGCGCCAGCAGCCAAGATCCTACAGGGACTGGCACTGAAGCTTTCTTT.

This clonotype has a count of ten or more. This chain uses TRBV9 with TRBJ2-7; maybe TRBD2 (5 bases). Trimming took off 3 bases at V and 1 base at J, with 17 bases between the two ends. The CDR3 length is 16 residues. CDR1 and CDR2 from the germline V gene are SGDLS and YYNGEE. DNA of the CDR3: TGTGCCAGCAGCGCCCACCCCGCGGACTTGTCCTACGAGCAGTACTTC. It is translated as CASSAHPADLSYEQYF.

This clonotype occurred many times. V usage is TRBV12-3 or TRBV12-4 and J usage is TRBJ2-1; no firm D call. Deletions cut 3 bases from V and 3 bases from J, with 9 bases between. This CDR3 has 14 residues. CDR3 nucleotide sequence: TGTGCCAGCAGTTTGTCTGCAGTCTACAATGAGCAGTTCTTC. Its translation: CASSLSAVYNEQFF.

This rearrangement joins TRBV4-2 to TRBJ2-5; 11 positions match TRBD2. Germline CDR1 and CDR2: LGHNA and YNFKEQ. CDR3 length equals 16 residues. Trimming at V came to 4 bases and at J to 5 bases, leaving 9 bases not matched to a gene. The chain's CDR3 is CASSPLAGVMVETQYF. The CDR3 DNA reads TGTGCCAGCAGCCCACTAGCGGGAGTTATGGTGGAGACCCAGTACTTC.

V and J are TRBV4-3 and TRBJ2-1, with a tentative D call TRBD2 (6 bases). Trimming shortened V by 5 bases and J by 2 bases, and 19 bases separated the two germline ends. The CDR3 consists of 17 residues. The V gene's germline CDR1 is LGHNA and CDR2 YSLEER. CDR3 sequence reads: CASSLGGTEGTYNEQFF. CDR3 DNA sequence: TGCGCCAGCAGCTTGGGCGGGACCGAAGGTACCTACAATGAGCAGTTCTTC.

The CDR3 DNA sequence: TGTGCCACCAGAAGACAGGTTCTTGCTGAAGCTTTCTTT. This translates into CATRRQVLAEAFF. The rearrangement uses TRBV15 and TRBJ1-1, with D perhaps TRBD1 (6 bases). Germline CDR1 LNHNV, CDR2 YYDKDF (reference sequence). The CDR3 consists of 13 residues. Trimming left V 6 bases short and J 6 bases short, with 14 bases between.

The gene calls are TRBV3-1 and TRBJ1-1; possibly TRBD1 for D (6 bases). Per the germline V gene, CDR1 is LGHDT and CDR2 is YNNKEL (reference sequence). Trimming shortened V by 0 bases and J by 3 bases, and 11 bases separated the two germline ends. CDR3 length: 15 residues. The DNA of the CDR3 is TGTGCCAGCAGCCAAGATATGGGGGCGGACACTGAAGCTTTCTTT. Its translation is CASSQDMGADTEAFF.

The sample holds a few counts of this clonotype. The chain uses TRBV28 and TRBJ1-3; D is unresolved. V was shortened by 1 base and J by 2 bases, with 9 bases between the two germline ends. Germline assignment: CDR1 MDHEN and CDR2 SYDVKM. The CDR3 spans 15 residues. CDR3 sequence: CASSLSPGTGNTIYF. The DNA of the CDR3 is TGTGCCAGCAGTTTATCTCCGGGGACTGGAAACACCATATATTTT.

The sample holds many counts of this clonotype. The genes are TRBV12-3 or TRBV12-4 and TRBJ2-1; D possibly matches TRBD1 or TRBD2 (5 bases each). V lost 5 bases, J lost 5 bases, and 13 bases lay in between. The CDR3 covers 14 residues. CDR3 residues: CASSQGRRDNEQFF. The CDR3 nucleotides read TGTGCCAGCAGTCAGGGACGTCGGGACAATGAGCAGTTCTTC.

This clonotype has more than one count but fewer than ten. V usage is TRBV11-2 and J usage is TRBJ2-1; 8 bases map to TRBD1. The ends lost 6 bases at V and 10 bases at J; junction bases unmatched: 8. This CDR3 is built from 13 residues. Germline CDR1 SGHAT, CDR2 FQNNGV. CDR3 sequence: CASSRGQGWEQFF. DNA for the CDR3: TGTGCCAGCAGTCGTGGACAGGGCTGGGAGCAGTTCTTC. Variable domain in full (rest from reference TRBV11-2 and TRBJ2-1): EAGVAQSPRYKIIEKRQSVAFWCNPISGHATLYWYQQILGQGPKLLIQFQNNGVVDDSQLPKDRFSAERLKGVDSTLKIQPAKLEDSAVYLCASSRGQGWEQFFGPGTRLTVL.

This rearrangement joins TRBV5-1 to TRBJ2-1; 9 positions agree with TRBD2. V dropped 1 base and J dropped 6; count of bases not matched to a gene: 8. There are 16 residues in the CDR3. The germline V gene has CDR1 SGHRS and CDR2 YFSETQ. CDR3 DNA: TGCGCCAGCAGCTTGTGGTCTAGCGGGGCCGGCAATGAGCAGTTCTTC. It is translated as CASSLWSSGAGNEQFF.

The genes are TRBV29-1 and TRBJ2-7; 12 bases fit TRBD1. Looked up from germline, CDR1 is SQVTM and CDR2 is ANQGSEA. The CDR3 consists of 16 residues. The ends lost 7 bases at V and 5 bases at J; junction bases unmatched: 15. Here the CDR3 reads CSAADEGQGARNEQYF. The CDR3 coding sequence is TGCAGCGCCGCAGATGAGGGACAGGGGGCGAGGAACGAGCAGTACTTC.

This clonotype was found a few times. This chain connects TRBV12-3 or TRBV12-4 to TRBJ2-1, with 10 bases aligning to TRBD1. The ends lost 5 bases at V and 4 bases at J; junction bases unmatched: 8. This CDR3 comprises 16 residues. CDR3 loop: CASSTGRTGGYNEQFF. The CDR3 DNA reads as TGTGCCAGCAGTACTGGGCGGACAGGGGGGTACAATGAGCAGTTCTTC.

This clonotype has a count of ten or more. The CDR3 DNA sequence: TGTGCCAGCAGTTTCCGCAATGAGCAGTTCTTC. Protein sequence: CASSFRNEQFF. This rearrangement joins TRBV12-3 or TRBV12-4 to TRBJ2-1; unclear D gene. The CDR3 spans 11 residues. V gave up 3 bases and J gave up 6 bases, with 3 bases separating them.

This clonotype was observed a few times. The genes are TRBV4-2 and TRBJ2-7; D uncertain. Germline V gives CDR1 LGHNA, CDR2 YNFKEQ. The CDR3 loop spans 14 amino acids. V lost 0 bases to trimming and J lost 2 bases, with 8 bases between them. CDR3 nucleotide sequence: TGTGCCAGCAGCCAAGATTCAGGTACCTACGAGCAGTACTTC. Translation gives CASSQDSGTYEQYF.

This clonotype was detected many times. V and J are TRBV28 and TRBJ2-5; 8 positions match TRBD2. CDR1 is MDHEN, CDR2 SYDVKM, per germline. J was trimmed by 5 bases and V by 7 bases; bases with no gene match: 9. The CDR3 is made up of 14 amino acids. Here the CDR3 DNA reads TGTGCCAGCATGAGCGGGAGTCGATGGGAGACCCAGTACTTC. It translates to CASMSGSRWETQYF.

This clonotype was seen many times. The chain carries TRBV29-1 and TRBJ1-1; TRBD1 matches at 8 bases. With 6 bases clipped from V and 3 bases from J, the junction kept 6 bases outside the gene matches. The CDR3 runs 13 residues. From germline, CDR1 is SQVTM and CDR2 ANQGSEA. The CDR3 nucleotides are TGCAGCGTCACGGACAGGGCGGACACTGAAGCTTTCTTT. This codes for CSVTDRADTEAFF.

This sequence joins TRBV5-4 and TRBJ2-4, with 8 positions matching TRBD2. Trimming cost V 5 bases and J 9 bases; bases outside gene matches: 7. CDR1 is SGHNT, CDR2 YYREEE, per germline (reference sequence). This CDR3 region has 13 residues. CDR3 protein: CASSRGGLGIQYF. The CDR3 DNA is TGTGCCAGCAGTCGGGGGGGGCTGGGCATTCAGTACTTC.

CDR3: CASSLGGLVYSEQFF. CDR3 DNA sequence: TGTGCCAGCAGCTTAGGCGGGCTAGTGTATAGCGAGCAGTTCTTC. The rearrangement links TRBV7-9 to TRBJ2-1, with TRBD2 as a possible D gene (5 bases). Trimming left V 1 base short and J 10 bases short, with 17 bases between. CDR3 size: 15 residues. From germline, CDR1 is SEHNR and CDR2 FQNEAQ (reference sequence).

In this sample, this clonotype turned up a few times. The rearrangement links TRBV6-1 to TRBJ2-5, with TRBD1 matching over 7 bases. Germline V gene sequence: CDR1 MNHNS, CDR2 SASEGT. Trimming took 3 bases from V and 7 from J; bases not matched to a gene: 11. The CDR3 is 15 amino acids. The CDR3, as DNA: TGTGCCAGCAGTGAGTCTAGGGGACAGAGGGGGACCCAGTACTTC. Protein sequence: CASSESRGQRGTQYF.

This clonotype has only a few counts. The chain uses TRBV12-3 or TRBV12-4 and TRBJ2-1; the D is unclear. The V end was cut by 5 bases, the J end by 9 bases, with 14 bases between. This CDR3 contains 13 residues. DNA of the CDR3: TGTGCCAGCAGTCCAGAGGCGTTTCGTGAGCAGTTCTTC. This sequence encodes CASSPEAFREQFF.

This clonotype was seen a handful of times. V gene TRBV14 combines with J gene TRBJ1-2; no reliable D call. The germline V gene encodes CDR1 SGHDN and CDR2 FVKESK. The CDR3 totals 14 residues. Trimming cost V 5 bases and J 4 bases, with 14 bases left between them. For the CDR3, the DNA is TGTGCCAGCAGCTCTCTCTCGGGCCTCTATGGCTACACCTTC. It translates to CASSSLSGLYGYTF.

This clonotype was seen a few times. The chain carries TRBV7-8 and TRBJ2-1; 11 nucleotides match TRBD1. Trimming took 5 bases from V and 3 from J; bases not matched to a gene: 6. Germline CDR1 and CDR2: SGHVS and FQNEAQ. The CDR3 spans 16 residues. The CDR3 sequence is CASSPSGQGVYNEQFF. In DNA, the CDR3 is TGTGCCAGCAGCCCGTCGGGACAGGGGGTCTACAATGAGCAGTTCTTC.

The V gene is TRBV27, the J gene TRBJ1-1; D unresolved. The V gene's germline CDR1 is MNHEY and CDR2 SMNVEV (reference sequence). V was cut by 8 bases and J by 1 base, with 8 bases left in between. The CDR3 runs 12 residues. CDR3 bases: TGTGCCAGCGGAGCGAAGAACACTGAAGCTTTCTTT. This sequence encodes CASGAKNTEAFF.

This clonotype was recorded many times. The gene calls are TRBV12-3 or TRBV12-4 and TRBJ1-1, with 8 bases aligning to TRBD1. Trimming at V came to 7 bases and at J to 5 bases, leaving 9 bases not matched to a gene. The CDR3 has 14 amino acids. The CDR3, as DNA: TGTGCCAGCACCGCAGGGGGCGAAGGAACTGAAGCTTTCTTT. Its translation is CASTAGGEGTEAFF.

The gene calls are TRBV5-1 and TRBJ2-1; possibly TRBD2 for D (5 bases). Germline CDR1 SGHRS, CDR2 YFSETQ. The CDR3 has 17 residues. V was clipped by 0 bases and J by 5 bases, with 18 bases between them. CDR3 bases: TGCGCCAGCAGCTTGGCCGTAAGCGGAGGCCCCCACAATGAGCAGTTCTTC. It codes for CASSLAVSGGPHNEQFF. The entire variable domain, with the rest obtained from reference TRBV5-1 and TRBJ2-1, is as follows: KAGVTQTPRYLIKTRGQQVTLSCSPISGHRSVSWYQQTPGQGLQFLFEYFSETQRNKGNFPGRFSGRQFSNSRSEMNVSTLELGDSALYLCASSLAVSGGPHNEQFFGPGTRLTVL.

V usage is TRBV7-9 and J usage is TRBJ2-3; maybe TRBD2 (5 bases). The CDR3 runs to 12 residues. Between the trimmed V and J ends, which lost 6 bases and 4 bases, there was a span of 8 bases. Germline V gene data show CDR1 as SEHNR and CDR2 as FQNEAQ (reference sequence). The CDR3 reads CASRKEADTQYF. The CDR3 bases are TGTGCCAGCAGGAAGGAGGCAGATACGCAGTATTTT.

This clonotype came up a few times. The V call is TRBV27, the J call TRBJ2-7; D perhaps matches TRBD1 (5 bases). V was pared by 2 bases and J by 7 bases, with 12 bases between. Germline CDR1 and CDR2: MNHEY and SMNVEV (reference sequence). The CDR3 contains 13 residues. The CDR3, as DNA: TGTGCCAGCAGTTTAGCAGGGTCCTGGGAGCAGTACTTC. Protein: CASSLAGSWEQYF.

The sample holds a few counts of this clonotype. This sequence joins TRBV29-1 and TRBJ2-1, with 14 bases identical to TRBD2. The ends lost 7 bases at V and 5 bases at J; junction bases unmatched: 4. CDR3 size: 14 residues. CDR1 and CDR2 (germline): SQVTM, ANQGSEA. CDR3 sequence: CSGGGLAGDNEQFF. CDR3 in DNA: TGCAGCGGAGGGGGACTAGCGGGAGACAATGAGCAGTTCTTC.

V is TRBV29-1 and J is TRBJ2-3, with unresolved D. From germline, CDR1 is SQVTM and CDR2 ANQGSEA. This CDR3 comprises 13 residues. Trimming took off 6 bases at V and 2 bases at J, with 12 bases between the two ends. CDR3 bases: TGCAGCGTCCCCAGTGCGGCCACAGATACGCAGTATTTT. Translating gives CSVPSAATDTQYF.